A selection of T cell receptor beta chains follows, all from one sample in a study of cytomegalovirus exposure and HLA in healthy donors. Method: immunoSEQ multiplex PCR; TCRdb's copy keeps in-frame clones and lacks some. The sample records 120,000 or so clones, 66% being singletons. What was sequenced was PBMCs. The receptors shown here come from a man younger than 30 in good health and CMV-seronegative. The CDR3 runs from the conserved cysteine through the conserved F or W. A D gene is named only where the DNA matches it firmly. Only part of the rows carry a size: once, few, many, or a class if the clone is expanded.

j_gene,v_gene,d_gene,abundance,CDR3aa,CDR3nt
TRBJ2-7,TRBV28,TRBD1,NA,CASSRHRGQGDEQYF,TGTGCCAGCAGTAGGCACCGCGGACAGGGTGACGAGCAGTACTTC
TRBJ2-1,TRBV4-2,TRBD2,NA,CASSQAGTSGYNEQFF,TGTGCCAGCAGCCAGGCCGGGACTAGCGGTTACAATGAGCAGTTCTTC
TRBJ2-7,TRBV5-6,TRBD1,few,CASSQDRAYEQYF,TGTGCCAGCAGCCAAGACAGGGCCTACGAGCAGTACTTC
TRBJ1-3,TRBV4-3,TRBD1,NA,CASSLGGGQGASGNTIYF,TGCGCCAGCAGTCTAGGGGGCGGACAGGGGGCGTCTGGAAACACCATATATTTT
TRBJ2-7,TRBV9,TRBD2,NA,CASSVGPSGSQHEQYF,TGTGCCAGCAGCGTAGGACCTAGCGGGAGTCAACACGAGCAGTACTTC
TRBJ2-7,TRBV30,TRBD2,few,CAWSVWGGRVRHQYF,TGTGCCTGGAGTGTATGGGGCGGGAGGGTCCGTCATCAGTACTTC
TRBJ2-7,TRBV2,NA,NA,CASSGQSYEQYF,TGTGCCAGCAGTGGACAATCCTACGAGCAGTACTTC
TRBJ2-7,TRBV21-1,NA,NA,CASSKALAGAVRNEQYF,TGTGCCAGCAGCAAAGCCTTAGCGGGAGCCGTAAGGAACGAGCAGTACTTC
TRBJ2-5,TRBV19,NA,NA,CASKEAGETQYF,TGTGCCAGTAAAGAGGCGGGGGAGACCCAGTACTTC
TRBJ2-5,TRBV4-2,NA,NA,CASSQDKGSAGETQYF,TGTGCCAGCAGCCAAGATAAAGGAAGCGCCGGAGAGACCCAGTACTTC
TRBJ1-1,TRBV7-2,NA,NA,CASSFSVGRGAEAFF,TGTGCCAGCAGCTTCTCGGTGGGGCGAGGAGCTGAAGCTTTCTTT
TRBJ1-2,TRBV4-1,NA,NA,CASTSVSGNYGYTF,TGCGCCAGCACCTCCGTGTCGGGTAACTATGGCTACACCTTC
TRBJ2-7,TRBV27,NA,NA,CASSLSRDPYEQYF,TGTGCCAGCAGTTTATCGCGGGACCCCTATGAGCAGTACTTC
TRBJ2-7,TRBV7-9,TRBD2,few,CASNLGGTSGAAVEQYF,TGTGCCAGCAACTTAGGAGGGACTAGCGGGGCCGCGGTCGAGCAGTACTTC
TRBJ1-1,TRBV19,TRBD1,once,CASSIATDRVAFF,TGTGCCAGTAGTATAGCTACGGACAGGGTCGCTTTCTTT
TRBJ2-1,TRBV7-9,NA,NA,CSSIFRGEEGNEQFF,TGTTCCAGCATCTTCAGGGGGGAAGAGGGCAATGAGCAGTTCTTC
TRBJ1-1,TRBV6-1,NA,few,CASSESQTVTEAFF,TGTGCCAGCAGTGAATCCCAGACAGTCACTGAAGCTTTCTTT
TRBJ1-2,TRBV4-3,NA,NA,CASSQDLRNYGYTF,TGCGCCAGCAGCCAAGATCTACGCAACTATGGCTACACCTTC
TRBJ2-5,TRBV14,NA,NA,CASSRKTGETQYF,TGTGCCAGCAGCCGCAAAACGGGGGAGACCCAGTACTTC
TRBJ2-1,TRBV9,TRBD2,NA,CASSVGLAGALTYNEQFF,TGTGCCAGCAGCGTAGGTCTAGCGGGAGCCTTAACCTACAATGAGCAGTTCTTC
TRBJ2-7,TRBV2,TRBD1,NA,CASRPGTGPGAGDF,TGTGCCAGCAGGCCAGGGACAGGTCCCGGCGCAGGAGACTTC
TRBJ1-2,TRBV12-5,NA,NA,CASGSPGVEGYTF,TGTGCTAGTGGTTCCCCGGGGGTCGAGGGCTACACCTTC
TRBJ2-1,TRBV29-1,TRBD2,NA,CSARGLAGDNEQFF,TGCAGCGCCCGGGGACTAGCGGGCGACAATGAGCAGTTCTTC
TRBJ2-7,TRBV7-9,NA,NA,CASSPTDLLYEQYF,TGTGCCAGCAGCCCAACAGATTTACTCTACGAGCAGTACTTC
TRBJ1-1,TRBV19,NA,few,CASSTKTGMNTEAFF,TGTGCCAGTAGTACGAAAACAGGGATGAACACTGAAGCTTTCTTT
TRBJ2-1,TRBV19,NA,NA,CASSMIGEKFF,TGTGCCAGTAGTATGATCGGGGAAAAGTTCTTC
TRBJ1-6,TRBV19,NA,once,CASSIGREFGSPLHF,TGTGCCAGTAGTATAGGACGGGAATTTGGTTCACCCCTCCACTTT
TRBJ2-7,TRBV5-1,TRBD1,few,CASSPTGQAFDEQYF,TGCGCCAGCAGCCCCACGGGACAGGCCTTCGACGAGCAGTACTTC
TRBJ1-2,TRBV30,NA,NA,CAWSVSDYYGYTF,TGTGCCTGGAGTGTTTCGGACTACTATGGCTACACCTTC
TRBJ2-7,TRBV14,NA,NA,CASSQVPGEQYF,TGTGCCAGCAGCCAAGTCCCCGGCGAGCAGTACTTC
TRBJ2-2,TRBV5-1,TRBD2,NA,CASSYRRTSGAQVGELFF,TGCGCCAGCAGTTACCGAAGGACTAGCGGGGCCCAGGTTGGGGAGCTGTTTTTT
TRBJ2-7,TRBV4-1,NA,NA,CASSTLMQGRAVVGEQYF,TGCGCCAGCAGCACACTAATGCAGGGGAGAGCAGTAGTGGGCGAGCAGTACTTC
TRBJ2-7,TRBV5-4,NA,NA,CASSRDGLSYEQYF,TGTGCCAGCAGCCGTGACGGACTCTCCTACGAGCAGTACTTC
TRBJ2-7,TRBV30,NA,NA,CAWNPAERSYEQYF,TGTGCCTGGAATCCAGCGGAGCGCTCCTACGAGCAGTACTTC
TRBJ2-1,TRBV2,TRBD1,few,CASSETSRTGSNEQFF,TGTGCCAGCAGTGAGACGTCCAGGACAGGGAGCAATGAGCAGTTCTTC
TRBJ1-1,TRBV9,NA,NA,CASSVDLPGGAATEAFF,TGTGCCAGCAGCGTAGACCTGCCCGGGGGGGCGGCCACTGAAGCTTTCTTT
TRBJ2-6,TRBV5-4,TRBD1,few,CASSIAGGSGANVLTF,TGTGCCAGCAGCATTGCAGGGGGATCTGGGGCCAACGTCCTGACTTTC
TRBJ1-2,TRBV5-4,TRBD1,NA,CASSLGGRAANYGYTF,TGTGCCAGCAGCTTAGGGGGCCGAGCGGCTAACTATGGCTACACCTTC
TRBJ2-1,TRBV6-5,NA,NA,CASSSDRDLEQFF,TGTGCCAGCAGTTCAGACAGAGACTTAGAGCAGTTCTTC
TRBJ2-3,TRBV5-1,NA,few,CASSLVPGTLAADTQYF,TGCGCCAGCAGCTTGGTTCCCGGGACATTAGCCGCAGATACGCAGTATTTT
TRBJ1-3,TRBV28,NA,NA,CASSLSLSGNTIYF,TGTGCCAGCAGTTTATCGCTCAGTGGAAACACCATATATTTT
TRBJ1-6,TRBV5-1,NA,once,CASSLKREIGSPLHF,TGCGCCAGCAGCTTGAAGAGGGAAATCGGTTCACCCCTCCACTTT
TRBJ1-1,TRBV27,NA,NA,CASKNRNPGVNTEAFF,TGTGCCAGCAAGAACCGTAATCCGGGGGTGAACACTGAAGCTTTCTTT
TRBJ2-7,TRBV7-2,NA,NA,CASSFFPAYEQYF,TGTGCCAGCAGCTTTTTTCCCGCCTACGAGCAGTACTTC
TRBJ1-2,TRBV4-1,NA,NA,CASSQRLRDGYTF,TGCGCCAGCAGCCAAAGACTGAGAGATGGCTACACCTTC
TRBJ2-7,TRBV7-7,NA,few,CASSLNQGYEQYF,TGTGCCAGCAGCTTAAATCAGGGTTACGAGCAGTACTTC